This TCR beta chain came from a study of T cells after posttransplantation cyclophosphamide (dated by TCRdb to about 2016). Background for the entire study: Using TRB sequencing, the study followed how the T cell repertoire reconstituted after myeloablative bone marrow transplantation in which posttransplantation cyclophosphamide served as GVHD prophylaxis. Antigen receptor sequencing was done on samples from a few dozen PTCy-treated patients and from roughly 15 related bone marrow donors of those patients. Blood from all 35 or so PTCy patients with 1-year posttransplant specimens was subjected to TRB sequencing. TRB sequencing was also done on up to about 3 additional blood samples from 2 to 5.2 years after transplant in 3 patients, and on pretransplant blood from several patients. Because TRA and TRB clonality were tightly correlated in several samples, subsequent TCR analyses were focused on TRB only. Public TRB sequences were compared against a database of over 3,000 sequences linked to responses to pathogens, tumor antigens, self-antigens and alloantigens.

This specimen's treatment or condition label, per the study, means: high-dose cyclophosphamide on days +3 and +4 as single-agent GVHD prophylaxis. For conditioning, the PTCy patients got busulfan and fludarabine, then a related or unrelated marrow graft, followed by cyclophosphamide on days +3 and +4. PTCy-treated patients came from a prospective multi-institutional clinical trial. Peripheral blood and bone marrow mononuclear cells were isolated by Ficoll-Hypaque density centrifugation and were cryopreserved. CD4+ and CD8+ T cells, including naive and memory subsets, were sorted by FACS on a FACSAria II. General conclusions and limits of the study: Across roughly 48 patients, TRB clonality was highly associated with recipient CMV seropositivity and CMV reactivation, and diversity in PTCy patients was similar to diversity in CNI/methotrexate controls. Donor-recipient similarity was low at 1-2 months but increased during the first year, and donor CD8+ memory clones often dominated later blood repertoires. The TRB repertoires of T cells infiltrating skin or GI tract showed only limited overlap with the TRB repertoires of T cells in blood.

Based on the germline V gene, the CDR1 and CDR2 sequences are KGHSH and LQKENI. V drops 3 bases and J drops 8 bases, leaving 13 bases in between. Inclusive of the bounding cysteine and phenylalanine, the CDR3 is 13 residues long. Only the CDR3 DNA stays, 39 bases, in frame from base 1. A few counts support this clone. The specificity of this receptor is unknown. No qualities accompany the bases; no much larger clone lies one base away. TRB sequencing was run on genomic DNA with either the immunoSEQ assay at survey resolution or the hsTCRB kit. The authors processed their data as follows. The immunoSEQ software was used for initial read processing, and the LymphoSeq R package was used for repertoire analyses. For each TRB dataset, clonality was calculated as 1 minus normalized Shannon entropy, and the Gini coefficient was computed as well. To infer phenotypes in unsorted samples, TRB sequences from sorted subsets of the recipient or donor were mapped onto unsorted samples from the same recipient. TCRdb limited this immuneACCESS table to in-frame rearrangements with V and J called. A share of clones is missing; checked studies link under half to unresolved V genes, and the rest is unexplained. V and J calls and clone size come straight from that table; D and trimming were deduced from the DNA. This sample is represented by some 37,000 clones; more than 70% of them were singletons. The ten largest account for about 8% of the sample.

The source was CD4+ T cells sorted from blood, collected 1,700 to 2,000 days after a stem cell transplant with posttransplant cyclophosphamide. This TCR was recovered from a female patient between 35 and 55 years old who received an allogeneic stem cell transplant from a related donor, was CMV-positive, and had no GVHD. Following transplantation, part of the T cell population may be supplied by the graft donor rather than the patient. The rearrangement combines TRBV18 with TRBJ1-2; a confident D gene designation cannot be given. The CDR3 reads CASSPRLEGGYTF. The nucleotide sequence reads TGTGCCAGCTCACCGCGATTGGAGGGAGGCTACACCTTC.